The following is a TCR beta chain sequence with its context. The repertoire was sequenced with immunoSEQ multiplex PCR; TCRdb's copy has only in-frame clones and lacks some. The sample holds around 130,000 clones; approximately 90% are singletons and the top ten take approximately 2%. This specimen comes from a study of blood T cell repertoires in COVID-19. The sample taken for sequencing was peripheral blood. This receptor was identified in a woman aged 50 to 60 with acute or convalescent COVID-19.

The CDR3 nucleotides are TGTGCTAGTGGATCTCCGGGACAGGGAATCTACGAGCAGTACTTC. This codes for CASGSPGQGIYEQYF. The chain couples TRBV12-5 to TRBJ2-7; 9 positions match TRBD1. This CDR3 contains 15 residues. CDR1 is LGHNT, CDR2 FRNRAP, per germline. V was clipped by 6 bases and J by 3 bases; unmatched bases: 9.